The clone carrying this T cell receptor (beta chain) was counted a single time. This sample was included in a study of Ad26.COV2.S vaccination and SARS-CoV-2 variants. Sequenced by immunoSEQ multiplex PCR; TCRdb stores in-frame clones only, minus some. Found here are roughly 350,000 clones, 70% to 90% of them singletons; the top ten hold approximately 12%. Per germline, CDR1 MNHEY and CDR2 SVGAGI. This CDR3 has 16 residues. V shed 0 bases and J shed 0 bases, with 10 bases lying between them. Specified treatment: some 20 received Ad26.COV2.S at low or high dose, single or two shots; about 5 received placebo; per-sample allocation not given. Sampling happened 63 days after the first vaccine or placebo injection.

This receptor was taken from a person between 18 and 59 years old who received the Ad26.COV2.S COVID-19 vaccine or a placebo. The source material was peripheral blood, sampled in a trial of Ad26.COV2.S vaccine versus placebo. V gene TRBV6-5 combines with J gene TRBJ2-3; D uncertain. The CDR3 spells CASSYSYRASTDTQYF. DNA for the CDR3: TGTGCCAGCAGTTACTCGTACCGGGCCAGCACAGATACGCAGTATTTT.